One TCR beta chain is described in this entry. What it binds is not known. Amplified regions were TCR beta CDR3 sequences from RNA transcripts. The study used the HTBI primer set for a first-round RT-PCR of the TCR CDR3. TCRdb fed the multiplex PCR reads into MiXCR, producing one record per CDR3 protein. The table records approximately 58,000 distinct CDR3 sequences, roughly 52% of them present only once. V trimming: 0 bases; J trimming: 8 bases; junction bases outside the gene matches: 4. The germline V gene has CDR1 SGHNT and CDR2 YYREEE (reference sequence). The CDR3 extends over 14 amino acids. This sample was included in a study of T cells in Graves' hyperthyroidism and ophthalmopathy. Findings of the study overall: Most thyroid clonotypes that were expanded above 0.001 also turned up in blood.

Criteria for exclusion of patients were uncontrolled infection, other autoimmune disease, pregnancy or lactation. Diagnoses rested on clinical symptoms, serum thyroxine and TRAb, thyroid ultrasound and orbital computed tomography. The chain recombines TRBV5-4 with TRBJ1-2, with 10 positions matching TRBD1. This sequence was found in a woman between 25 and 40 years old with Graves' ophthalmopathy. Sequencing used blood. This chain's CDR3 is CASSLGQGAGGYTF. The CDR3 DNA sequence: TGTGCCAGCAGCTTGGGACAGGGGGCAGGGGGCTACACCTTC.